Listed below are T cell receptor beta chains from one sample, sequenced in a study of tumor and adjacent non-tumor tissue in lung cancer. TCRdb fed the multiplex PCR reads into MiXCR, producing one record per CDR3 protein. The top ten clones hold around 25% of a sample with 200,000 to 250,000 distinct CDR3 sequences, about 76% of them seen once. The sample comprised lung tumor tissue. Receptor source: a man aged 55 to 69 with non-small cell lung cancer. CDR3s include the opening cysteine and the closing phenylalanine or tryptophan. A D gene is named only where the DNA matches it firmly. Not all rows give a size; the values are once, few, many and, for expanded clones, a class.

V	size	D	J	DNA	CDR3
TRBV4-1	many	.	TRBJ2-5	TGCGCCAGCAGCCAAGAGGCGCGCCTCCAAGAGACCCAGTACTTC	CASSQEARLQETQYF
TRBV5-5	.	TRBD1	TRBJ2-7	TGTGCCAGCAGCTTTGTCCCGGGACAGGGGGTGCCTGGTTACGAGCAGTACTTC	CASSFVPGQGVPGYEQYF
TRBV20-1	.	.	TRBJ2-1	TGCAGTGACCCTTCAGTATACAATGAGCAGTTCTTC	CSDPSVYNEQFF
TRBV20-1	.	.	TRBJ1-1	TGCAGTGTTAGGACTCGAGTCATGGGCACTGAAGCTTTCTTT	CSVRTRVMGTEAFF
TRBV11-3	.	.	TRBJ2-1	TGTGCCAACAGCTTATACGGGGCAGCCTTCAATGAGCAGATCTTC	CANSLYGAAFNEQIF
TRBV12-3/TRBV12-4	.	.	TRBJ1-2	TGTGCCAGCTGTTTATCCGGATCCTCGGGAGGCTACACCTTC	CASCLSGSSGGYTF
TRBV6-5	many	TRBD2	TRBJ2-7	TGTGCCAGCAGTCGGGAGGCGGAGAACGAGCAGTACTTC	CASSREAENEQYF
TRBV6-5	.	TRBD1	TRBJ2-1	TGTGCCATCAGTTACTCTTTAGGGGGCCGTTACAATGAGCAGTTCTTC	CAISYSLGGRYNEQFF
TRBV11-3	many	TRBD2	TRBJ2-1	TGTGCCAGCAGCTCCGGGCTAGCGGGGCACAATGAGCAGTTCTTC	CASSSGLAGHNEQFF
TRBV24-1	few	TRBD1	TRBJ2-7	TGTGCCACCAGTGACGGTTGGGACAGCTACGAGCAGTACTTC	CATSDGWDSYEQYF
TRBV10-1	.	TRBD2	TRBJ2-3	TGCGCCAGCGGTGTTGCGGGGGTGGATATGCAGTATTTT	CASGVAGVDMQYF
TRBV12-3/TRBV12-4	.	.	TRBJ1-4	TGTGCCAGCAGCCGACAGGACCAAATTGAAAAAAAGTTTTTT	CASSRQDQIEKKFF
TRBV24-1	.	TRBD2	TRBJ2-5	TGTGCCACCAGTGATACCGGGACTAGTAAAAAGACCCAGTACTTC	CATSDTGTSKKTQYF
TRBV28	.	.	TRBJ2-2	TGTGCCAGTGCCAGGGGTGATACCGGGGAGCCGTTTTTT	CASARGDTGEPFF
TRBV11-3	many	.	TRBJ2-1	TGTGCCAGCAGGGTGGCCCCGTCCAATGAGCAGTTCTTC	CASRVAPSNEQFF
TRBV5-1	.	.	TRBJ1-6	TGCGCCCGCCGGGAGGGGGGTGATTCACCCCTCCACTTT	CARREGGDSPLHF
TRBV20-1	once	.	TRBJ1-2	TGCAGTGTTAGGGGCCGACGGGGCTTCACCTTC	CSVRGRRGFTF
TRBV5-5	many	TRBD1	TRBJ1-1	TGTGCCAGCAGCTTGGGGACAGGGGGCACTGAAGCTTTCTTT	CASSLGTGGTEAFF
TRBV12-3/TRBV12-4	.	.	TRBJ2-3	TGTGCCAGTAAGGGCGACTACATGGATACGCAGTATTTT	CASKGDYMDTQYF
TRBV20-1	.	.	TRBJ2-6	TGCAGTGCTCTGAGAAGGGGGACTGGGGCCAACGTCCTGACTTTC	CSALRRGTGANVLTF
TRBV29-1	many	TRBD2	TRBJ2-1	TGCAGCGTTCAACCAAGCGGGAGAGGGAATGAGCAGTTCTTC	CSVQPSGRGNEQFF
TRBV11-3	.	.	TRBJ2-3	TGTGCCAGTAGCTCCCGGAGGGGCACAGATACGCAGTATTTT	CASSSRRGTDTQYF
TRBV6-1	.	.	TRBJ1-2	TGTGCCAGCAGTGAGGAGGGGGGGCTCAACTATAGCTACACCTTC	CASSEEGGLNYSYTF
TRBV6-5	few	TRBD2	TRBJ2-1	TGTGCTAGCAGTCTACTAGTGGGAGGGTGGGGTGAGCAGTTCTTC	CASSLLVGGWGEQFF
TRBV20-1	.	.	TRBJ2-3	TGCAGTGCCTCGCCGCTATCCACCGCCGGAGGCACAGATACGCAGTATTTT	CSASPLSTAGGTDTQYF
TRBV11-3	.	.	TRBJ1-3	TGTGCCAGCAACTTTGGCGGGAGCTCTGGAAACACTATATATTTT	CASNFGGSSGNTIYF
TRBV20-1	.	TRBD1	TRBJ1-2	TGCAGCTCTAGAGATTCGGGACAGGGATTTGGCTACACCTTC	CSSRDSGQGFGYTF
TRBV6-1	.	.	TRBJ2-6	TGTGCCCACACTTACTCTGGGGCCAACGTCCTGACTTTC	CAHTYSGANVLTF
TRBV5-1	.	TRBD1	TRBJ1-2	TGCGCCAGCAGCGGGCGCCGGGACAGGGGGCTCACCACCTATGGCTACACCTTC	CASSGRRDRGLTTYGYTF
TRBV14	.	.	TRBJ2-6	TGTGCCAGCAGCCAGGCGCAGTCTGGGGCCAACGTCCTGACTTTC	CASSQAQSGANVLTF
TRBV11-2	.	.	TRBJ2-6	TGTGCCAGCAGTCATATCTCTGGGGTCGACGTGCTGACTTTC	CASSHISGVDVLTF
TRBV5-6	many	TRBD2	TRBJ2-4	TGTGCCAGCGGACTAGCGGGGGGCGTAGCCAAAAACATTCAGTACTTC	CASGLAGGVAKNIQYF
TRBV5-1	few	TRBD2	TRBJ2-7	TGCGCCAGCAGCCTGATCCCCACTAGCGGGGGTTCCTACGAGCAGTACTTC	CASSLIPTSGGSYEQYF
TRBV5-6	many	.	TRBJ2-2	TGTGCCAGCAGCTTCGGGGATGCGAGGGGGGACACCGGGGAGCTGTTTTTT	CASSFGDARGDTGELFF
TRBV10-2	few	TRBD1	TRBJ2-7	TGCGCCAGCAGTCAAACGGGACAGGGGGCCAACGAGCAGTACTTC	CASSQTGQGANEQYF
TRBV5-4	many	.	TRBJ1-1	TGTGCCAGCAGCTCTCCGATGAACACTGAAGCTTTCTTT	CASSSPMNTEAFF
TRBV29-1	.	.	TRBJ1-1	TGCAGCATTGGCTCTGGGGGCAACACTGAAGCTTTCTTT	CSIGSGGNTEAFF
TRBV7-8	.	TRBD2	TRBJ2-2	TGTGCCAGCAGCTCACTAGCGGGACCCACCGGGGAGCTGTTTTTT	CASSSLAGPTGELFF
TRBV11-3	.	.	TRBJ1-2	TGTGCCAGCAGTTCCAACAGCCCCAGGGGTACTGGCCACACCTTC	CASSSNSPRGTGHTF
TRBV12-5	few	TRBD1	TRBJ1-5	TGTGCTAGTGCTGACAGGGGTATAAGCAATCAGCCCCAGCATTTT	CASADRGISNQPQHF
TRBV11-2	once	.	TRBJ2-7	TGTGCCAGCAGCTCGAAGACAGCTGGGAGTGTCTACGAGCAGTACTTC	CASSSKTAGSVYEQYF
TRBV11-3	.	TRBD2	TRBJ2-1	TGTACCAGCAGCTTAGAAGGGGGACTAGCGGGAGATTATAAGCCGTTCTTC	CTSSLEGGLAGDYKPFF
TRBV29-1	.	.	TRBJ1-4	TGCAGCGTTCGTGGAAGGGTCAGCGAAAAACTGTTTTTT	CSVRGRVSEKLFF
TRBV6-1	.	.	TRBJ1-5	TGTACCAGCGGGGGGCTTCATAGCAATCAGCCCCAGAATTTT	CTSGGLHSNQPQNF
TRBV5-1	.	.	TRBJ1-1	TGCGCCAGCAGCTTGGAAACTAGGGGCACTGAAGCTTTCTTT	CASSLETRGTEAFF
TRBV11-3	.	.	TRBJ1-1	TGTGTCAGCAGCTTTCAGTGGAACATTGAAGCTTTCTTT	CVSSFQWNIEAFF
TRBV29-1	many	TRBD2	TRBJ2-7	TGCAGCGTGCGCCCTAGCGGGTCGCTAGGGGAGTACTTC	CSVRPSGSLGEYF
TRBV4-2	.	TRBD2	TRBJ2-3	TGTGCCAGCAGCCAAGGGTTAACGGGGGGAGTACATACGCAGTATTTT	CASSQGLTGGVHTQYF
TRBV11-1	many	.	TRBJ1-1	TGTGCCAGCAGCTCTACGGCCACCACTGAAGCTTTCTTT	CASSSTATTEAFF
TRBV7-2	few	TRBD1	TRBJ2-7	TGTGCCAGCAGCACGACAGGGGCCGAGCAGTACTTC	CASSTTGAEQYF
TRBV12-3/TRBV12-4	many	.	TRBJ1-5	TGTGCCAGCAGTTTAGGATCAGGGGCTCAGCCCCAGCATTTT	CASSLGSGAQPQHF
TRBV7-8	.	TRBD1	TRBJ1-6	TGTGCCAACAGCTTATCGACAGGGGGTGGTTTCGATAATTCACCCCTCCACTTT	CANSLSTGGGFDNSPLHF
TRBV29-1	.	TRBD1	TRBJ2-7	TGCAGTGTTGAGCCCTGGGGGACAGGGACATACGAGCAGTACTTC	CSVEPWGTGTYEQYF
TRBV6-5	.	TRBD1	TRBJ1-1	TGTGCCAGCATCAAACTCATAGGGGGCGCGGGCTTGAGCACTGAAGCTTTCTTT	CASIKLIGGAGLSTEAFF
TRBV6-1	once	TRBD2	TRBJ2-1	TGTGCCAGCAACGACCGACTAGCGGAGGCCAATGGGCAGTTCTTC	CASNDRLAEANGQFF
TRBV6-2/TRBV6-3	many	.	TRBJ2-7	TGTGCCGGATCCGGCAGGGACTACGAGCAGTACTTC	CAGSGRDYEQYF
TRBV12-3/TRBV12-4	.	TRBD1	TRBJ1-5	TGTGCCAGCAGGTCGACAGGGGAGGGTCAGCCCCAGCATTTT	CASRSTGEGQPQHF
TRBV4-3	many	TRBD2	TRBJ2-1	TGCGCCAGCAGCCAAGACAGCCTAGCGGGAGTGAGGGAGCAGTTCTTC	CASSQDSLAGVREQFF
TRBV6-5	.	.	TRBJ1-1	TGTGCCAGCAGTTACCGGCAGGGAAAAACTGAAGCTTTATTT	CASSYRQGKTEALF
TRBV20-1	.	.	TRBJ1-1	TGCAGTGCTATAGTGGGAACGAACACTGAAGCTTTCTTT	CSAIVGTNTEAFF